A few counts support the clone carrying this T cell receptor beta chain. This CDR3 comprises 18 residues. CDR1 and CDR2 (germline): LNHNV, YYDKDF (reference sequence). Trimming pared 0 bases from V and 1 base from J, leaving 18 bases between. This sample was taken from a study of blood T cell repertoires in COVID-19. TCRdb's table, derived via immunoSEQ multiplex PCR, lists solely in-frame clones and lacks some. The table records fewer than 250,000 clones, approximately 87% of them present only once. The clonotype originates from a woman in her 70s with active or convalescent COVID-19. Sequenced: peripheral blood. This chain connects TRBV15 to TRBJ1-1; D unresolved. CDR3 loop: CATSRDPWRVGGNTEAFF. The CDR3 nucleotides read TGTGCCACCAGCAGAGATCCCTGGCGGGTAGGAGGGAACACTGAAGCTTTCTTT.